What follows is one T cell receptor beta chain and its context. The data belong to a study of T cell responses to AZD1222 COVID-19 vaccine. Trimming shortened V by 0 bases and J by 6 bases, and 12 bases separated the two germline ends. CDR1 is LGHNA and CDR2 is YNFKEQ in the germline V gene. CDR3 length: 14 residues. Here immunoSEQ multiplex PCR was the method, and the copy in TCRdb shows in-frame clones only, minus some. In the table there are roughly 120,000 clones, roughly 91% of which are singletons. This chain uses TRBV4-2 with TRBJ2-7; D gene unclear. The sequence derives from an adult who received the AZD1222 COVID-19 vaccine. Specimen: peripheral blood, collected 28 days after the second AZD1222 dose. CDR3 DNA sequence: TGTGCCAGCAGCCAAGATAGGGTAGGTACCGAGCAGTACTTC. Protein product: CASSQDRVGTEQYF.